This paragraph reports one T cell receptor beta chain. Antigen specificity is unknown. The V end lost 2 bases, the J end lost 6 bases, and 8 bases lay between the germline ends. Germline assignment: CDR1 SGHTA and CDR2 FQGTGA. The CDR3 covers 13 residues. Primers: 52 TRBV forward and 13 TRBJ reverse. This table comes from immunoSEQ multiplex PCR, and its TCRdb copy is limited to in-frame clones, with some not included. The repertoire has 30,000 to 40,000 clones, about 89% of them found once; the top ten carry about 2.4%. Autoimmunity was present in every CD3G-deficient patient, worse in two. The sample is drawn from a study of regulatory T cells. Overall study results and limits: Regulatory T cells showed the strongest V-J pair restriction and V/J gene skewing among patient repertoires. In CD3G-deficient patients, conventional CD4+ T cells were enriched for hydrophobic CDR3 residues at positions 6 and 7.

This chain uses TRBV7-3 with TRBJ2-1; D possibly corresponds to TRBD1 (5 bases). Sequencing was carried out using conventional CD4+ T cells sorted from blood. The source of this sequence is a person between 18 and 30 years old with CD3G deficiency. The CDR3 sequence: CASSLARGNEQFF. As DNA, the CDR3 is TGTGCCAGCAGCTTAGCTAGGGGCAATGAGCAGTTCTTC.